This is a list of T cell receptor beta chains from one sample in a study of identical twins. TCRdb fed the 5' RACE reads into MiXCR, producing one record per CDR3 protein. The sample records around 570,000 distinct CDR3 sequences, 7.5% to 10% being singletons. The same data also went into a second study, on yellow fever vaccine responses in identical twins.

Sequencing input: PBMCs. Receptors originate from a woman aged 18-29 years in good health. Both conserved end residues are part of each CDR3.

cdr3_length v_call cdr3_aa
19 TRBV12-3/TRBV12-4 CASSRGEGLAGRVYNEQFF
12 TRBV18 CASLRGQETQYF
13 TRBV24-1 CATSDSRFDTQYF
16 TRBV10-3 CAIRATPGQSTDTQYF
11 TRBV6-2/TRBV6-3 CASRRSNEQFF
15 TRBV7-3 CASSLGREAYNEQFF
15 TRBV20-1 CSASRLAGGPDTQYF
15 TRBV3-1 CASSQKLDSFYEQYF
12 TRBV6-6 CASSTQGYGYTF
14 TRBV6-1 CASSPLWGGYEQYF
13 TRBV9 CASSVVSSGELFF
16 TRBV5-1 CASGMGLAESTDTQYF
16 TRBV4-3 CASSQVWTGGRYEQYF
16 TRBV5-6 CASNPSSGGSWETQYF
15 TRBV27 CASRRDWQGSYEQYF
15 TRBV12-3/TRBV12-4 CASRPGQGAFGELFF
12 TRBV29-1 CSVLLAGGEQYF
17 TRBV4-3 CASSQDPGQGGSYEQYF
12 TRBV6-2/TRBV6-3 CARTTGAYEQYF
16 TRBV5-6 CASSPNGTPNTGELFF
13 TRBV18 CASSPGQNTEAFF
12 TRBV10-3 CAISEGGTEAFF
13 TRBV6-2/TRBV6-3 CASSYSGYNGQFF
14 TRBV20-1 CSALLAGAYNEQFF
18 TRBV20-1 CSARDESGLAGVPDTQYF
15 TRBV7-2 CASSLGGTGALEQYF
14 TRBV2 CASSEQGPESPLHF
16 TRBV12-3/TRBV12-4 CASSSNRGGSNQPQHF
20 TRBV11-1 CASSLAGTSGMGIPYNEQFF
16 TRBV20-1 CSARDPAGDGTDTQYF
16 TRBV27 CASSEPGLAGEFTQYF
19 TRBV11-2 CASSAGTSGTLSSYNEQFF
19 TRBV5-1 CASSYTMSRGQGGTDTQYF
16 TRBV10-3 CASLAGGSSSYNEQFF
17 TRBV29-1 CSVEDLRLAGAGETQYF
17 TRBV7-9 CASSSYTLSGISNEQYF
15 TRBV5-1 CASSLGGEGYNEQFF
13 TRBV30 CAWSGRTNEKLFF
16 TRBV7-3 CASSLGRTGFVYEQYF
15 TRBV23-1 CASSHGFKGRDIQYF
17 TRBV2 CASSEALRRISTDTQYF
16 TRBV7-6 CASSLGTAYYTGELFF
15 TRBV7-9 CASTQNGESTDTQYF
14 TRBV7-9 CASSYPQGIATQYF
15 TRBV5-1 CASSPGGGGADTQYF
17 TRBV6-5 CASSYSGPGGGINEQFF